This T cell receptor (beta chain) was observed in a study of shared clonotypes between healthy human individuals. Once extracted for a subset, genomic DNA was divided evenly among several immunoSEQ plates. Unsorted PBMCs provided DNA that was sequenced on ten immunoSEQ deep assay plates. Sequencing was performed with immunoSEQ multiplex PCR; in TCRdb, only in-frame clones are kept and a portion is missing. This sample has 450,000 to 600,000 clones; around 80% occur once, and the top ten carry roughly 12%. In regard to this clone: Its antigen is undetermined.

Whole-study results and caveats: Investigators collected only blood, and repertoires in tissues likely differ. Sequencing depth was expected to affect clonotype sharing among donors.

The CDR3 contains 15 residues. V lost 2 bases, J lost 6 bases, and 16 bases lay in between. Germline loops: CDR1 MGHRA, CDR2 YSYEKL. The sequence derives from a woman aged 40-49 years in good health. Some clones in this sample may be carry-over from other donors' samples. The V call is TRBV4-1, the J call TRBJ1-2; D is unresolved. The sample was PBMCs. CDR3: CASSQPLLADDGYTF. The DNA for the CDR3 is TGCGCCAGCAGCCAACCTCTACTAGCGGACGATGGCTACACCTTC.